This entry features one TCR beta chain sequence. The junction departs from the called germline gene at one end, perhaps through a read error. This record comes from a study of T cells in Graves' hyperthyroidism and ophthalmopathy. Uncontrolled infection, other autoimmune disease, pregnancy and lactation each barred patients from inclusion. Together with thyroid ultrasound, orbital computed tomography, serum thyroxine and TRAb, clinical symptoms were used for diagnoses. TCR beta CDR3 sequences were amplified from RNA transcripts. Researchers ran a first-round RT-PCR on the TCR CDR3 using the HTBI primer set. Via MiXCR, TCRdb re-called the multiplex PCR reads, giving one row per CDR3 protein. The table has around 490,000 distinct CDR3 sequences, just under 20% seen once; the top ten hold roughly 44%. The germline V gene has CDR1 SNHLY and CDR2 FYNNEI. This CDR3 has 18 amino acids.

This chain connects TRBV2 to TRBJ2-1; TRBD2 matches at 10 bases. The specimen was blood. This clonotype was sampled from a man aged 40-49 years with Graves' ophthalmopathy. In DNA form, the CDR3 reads TGTGCCGGCAGCGTTAAAGGGGGTAGCGGGGGGTCCTACAATGAGCAGTTCTTC. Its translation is CAGSVKGGSGGSYNEQFF.